The 11 T cell receptor beta chains reported below all come from one sample, sequenced in a study of somatic mutations in cytotoxic T cells in rheumatoid arthritis. The assay was immunoSEQ multiplex PCR, and TCRdb's table has in-frame clones only and misses some. This table holds under 8,000 clones, approximately 70% found once. Sequencing input: CD8+ T cells sorted from blood. These receptors were obtained from a woman between 45 and 60 years old in good health.

The chain links TRBV29-1 to TRBJ2-7, with 7 bases aligning to TRBD2. In germline, CDR1 is SQVTM, CDR2 ANQGSEA. Unmatched junction bases numbered 5, after V lost 7 bases and J lost 5 bases. The CDR3 runs to 11 residues. The CDR3 sequence: CSAGLDHEQYF. Here the CDR3 DNA reads TGCAGCGCAGGACTAGACCACGAGCAGTACTTC.

A word on this clone: One end of the junction varies from germline; a read error may be responsible. The chain links TRBV5-6 to TRBJ2-5, with 11 positions matching TRBD1. The CDR3 is 15 amino acids. Germline V gene sequence: CDR1 SGHDT, CDR2 YYEEEE. The CDR3 DNA reads TGTGCCAGCAGTTTGGGGACAGGGGGACCGGAGACCCAGTACTTC. Amino acids: CASSLGTGGPETQYF.

The CDR3: CASSLYQSYSNQPQHF. The CDR3 DNA reads TGTGCCAGCAGCTTATACCAGTCATATAGCAATCAGCCCCAGCATTTT. The rearrangement links TRBV7-2 to TRBJ1-5; D gene unclear. The germline V gene has CDR1 SGHTA and CDR2 FQGNSA. Trimming shortened V by 2 bases and J by 0 bases, and 11 bases separated the two germline ends. The CDR3 runs 16 residues.

In its sample, this clone ranks as medium-sized. The V gene is TRBV13, the J gene TRBJ1-2; no clear D. Germline loops: CDR1 PRHDT, CDR2 FYEKMQ (reference sequence). CDR3 length: 15 amino acids. Trimming took 5 bases from V and 8 from J, leaving 21 bases between them. CDR3 sequence (DNA): TGTGCCAGCAGCGCCCGGGGAGGGAAAGATCGAGGCTACACCTTC. It codes for CASSARGGKDRGYTF.

The chain links TRBV5-8 to TRBJ1-2; D is undetermined. Germline V gene lookup returns CDR1 SGHTS and CDR2 YDEGEE. V lost 2 bases to trimming and J lost 4 bases, with 12 bases between them. This CDR3 spans 14 amino acids. The CDR3 DNA is TGTGCCAGCAGCTTACCCGGGAGGGCCTATGGCTACACCTTC. This gives the protein CASSLPGRAYGYTF. Looking up the rest from reference TRBV5-8 and TRBJ1-2 gives the full variable domain: EAGVTQSPTHLIKTRGQQATLRCSPISGHTSVYWYQQALGLGLQFLLWYDEGEERNRGNFPPRFSGRQFPNYSSELNVNALELEDSALYLCASSLPGRAYGYTFGSGTRLTVV.

This clone was seen only a few times. The rearrangement uses TRBV6-5 and TRBJ2-1, with a tentative D call TRBD2 (5 bases). CDR1 MNHEY and CDR2 SVGAGI come from the germline V gene. Trimming left V 5 bases short and J 6 bases short, with 11 bases between. The CDR3 contains 13 residues. DNA for the CDR3: TGTGCCAGCAGTCCCGGGGAGCCCAATGAGCAGTTCTTC. It encodes CASSPGEPNEQFF.

This clone is judged large. Other DNA sequences in the sample encode the same CDR3. The V and J genes are TRBV6-5 and TRBJ2-7, with D tentatively TRBD2 (6 bases). Trimming took 0 bases from V and 7 from J, leaving 10 bases between them. The CDR3 is 13 amino acids. Germline loops: CDR1 MNHEY, CDR2 SVGAGI. CDR3 sequence (DNA): TGTGCCAGCAGTTACTCGGAGGGGCTTGAGCAGTACTTC. Translation: CASSYSEGLEQYF.

The V call is TRBV27, the J call TRBJ1-1; the D is unclear. CDR1 is MNHEY, CDR2 SMNVEV, per germline (reference sequence). The CDR3 has 17 residues. V lost 3 bases, J lost 4 bases, and 21 bases lay in between. The CDR3 reads CASSLAAGAYEGTEAFF. Written as DNA, the CDR3 is TGTGCCAGCAGTTTGGCGGCAGGAGCATATGAGGGCACTGAAGCTTTCTTT.

V gene TRBV15 combines with J gene TRBJ1-2, with D possibly being TRBD1 (5 bases). V lost 0 bases and J lost 8, with 16 bases in between. This CDR3 contains 15 residues. CDR1 and CDR2 (germline): LNHNV, YYDKDF (reference sequence). The chain's CDR3 is CATSRDRGSESGYTF. The CDR3 DNA is TGTGCCACCAGCAGAGATAGGGGAAGCGAGTCGGGCTACACCTTC.

The chain recombines TRBV7-8 with TRBJ2-7; D possibly corresponds to TRBD1 (6 bases). The CDR3 has 12 amino acids. CDR1 is SGHVS, CDR2 FQNEAQ, per germline. Trimming removed 5 bases from V and 5 bases from J, with 10 bases in between. This CDR3 reads CASSLRTDEQYF. The CDR3 DNA reads TGTGCCAGCAGCCTCCGGACAGACGAGCAGTACTTC.

The chain joins TRBV5-6 to TRBJ1-5, with 8 bases fitting TRBD1. Germline V gene lookup returns CDR1 SGHDT and CDR2 YYEEEE. The CDR3 extends over 15 amino acids. V was clipped by 2 bases and J by 5 bases; unmatched bases: 6. CDR3 in amino acids: CASSFGTGTHQPQHF. In nucleotides, the CDR3 is TGTGCCAGCAGCTTTGGGACAGGAACCCATCAGCCCCAGCATTTT.